This TCR beta chain originates from a study of post-analysis software for immune sequencing data (dated by TCRdb to between 2014 and 2017). Regarding the research as a whole: The recorded disease courses included relapsing-remitting, secondary progressive and progressive-relapsing multiple sclerosis, and some patients had no subtype annotation. The patient repertoires were compared against around eleven previously published healthy control repertoires obtained from donors aged about 6 to 28 years. A subset of samples was prepared in parallel using single-end sample barcoding, then pooled and co-amplified after Illumina adapter ligation.

Receptor amplification or capture employed PCR. Sequenced using an Illumina HiSeq 2500. Unique molecular identifiers were incorporated into TCR beta cDNA libraries to reduce PCR and sequencing biases. Every 1 to 10 million input T cells yielded approximately 500,000 cDNA molecules, meaning each molecule approximated one T cell. The same protocol used for the earlier healthy control dataset was applied to prepare and sequence the patient libraries. Samples belonging to the same batch were prepared together, multiplexed and sequenced on a shared HiSeq lane. In the original analysis: Raw barcoded reads were processed with MIGEC, discarding single-read molecular identifier groups before consensus assembly and CDR3 extraction. VDJtools was used for post-analysis of the clonotype tables, and diversity was normalized by down-sampling every dataset to the size of the smallest sample. Repertoire overlap clustering matched CDR3 amino acid but not nucleotide sequences to correct batch-related cross-sample contamination. TCRdb passed the public sequencing reads through fastp at Q25 and MiXCR, retaining productive beta sequences. Rows are combined by CDR3 protein, so each entry shows the most common genes and DNA. TCRdb's processing, not the study's, gives the V and J calls here. The sample includes over 150,000 distinct CDR3 sequences, with under 40% observed a single time. The ten largest clones capture 25% to 35% of the sample.

On the study overall, not on this receptor specifically: Strong co-clustering of samples prepared in the same batch was shown by direct clustering with F measure, prompting a batch-effect correction. Significantly higher frequencies in patients than in controls were found for roughly 5 TRBV segments, including TRBV5-6, TRBV5-1 and TRBV20-1. The control group was slightly older than the multiple sclerosis patient group. Normalized Chao1 diversity was significantly lower in multiple sclerosis patients than controls, suggesting substantial peripheral T-cell clonal expansion.

Concerning this clonotype itself: The antigen it recognizes is unknown. A junction end diverges from the germline sequence, so it may reflect a read error.

The time point label for this specimen denotes: second blood draw from one MS patient after hematopoietic stem cell transplantation. To demonstrate the VDJtools post-analysis software, TCR beta repertoires were profiled from the peripheral blood of about 13 young patients with multiple sclerosis. Multiple sclerosis patients were children and adolescents aged about 6 to 15 years. Sequences MDHEN (CDR1) and SYDVKM (CDR2) are obtained from the germline V gene. Its CDR3 holds 19 amino acids, cysteine through phenylalanine. This entry keeps only the CDR3 DNA: 57 bases, framed from base 1. Here the chain combines TRBV28 and TRBJ2-4; a stretch of 12 junction bases matches TRBD2. The source is a girl aged 10 to 17 with multiple sclerosis. Donor details come from another sample of the same person, matched by shared clones. The input for sequencing was blood, taken after autologous hematopoietic stem cell transplantation. The DNA sequence is as follows: TGTGCCAGCAGTTCCCGACTAGCGGGAGATAGTTCATCCAAAAACATGCAGTACTTC. Its translation is CASSSRLAGDSSSKNMQYF.